These T cell receptor beta chains were read from a single sample in a study of blood T cell repertoires in COVID-19. Generated by immunoSEQ multiplex PCR, the TCRdb table keeps only in-frame clones and is missing some. The top ten clones hold approximately 3.1% of a sample with around 340,000 clones, over 70% of them seen once. Sequenced input: peripheral blood. The receptor set was obtained from a young man with active or convalescent COVID-19. CDR3s include the opening cysteine and the closing phenylalanine or tryptophan. Each record gives: V gene, clone size, D gene, J gene, CDR3 DNA, CDR3 protein. D genes are given only for firm matches. Size is omitted from some rows. Given values are once, few, many or a class for expanded clones.

V gene: TRBV5-1; clone size: .; D gene: TRBD2; J gene: TRBJ2-3; CDR3 DNA: TGCGTTAGCGGGAGGCCCGACACAGATACGCAGTATTTT; CDR3 protein: CVSGRPDTDTQYF
V gene: TRBV6-5; clone size: .; D gene: .; J gene: TRBJ1-2; CDR3 DNA: TGTGCCACCGCCGTTGCGTCTTTTGGCTACACCTTC; CDR3 protein: CATAVASFGYTF
V gene: TRBV7-3; clone size: once; D gene: .; J gene: TRBJ2-1; CDR3 DNA: TGTGCCAGCAGCTTAAATGGTAGAGGAACCCGGGGGGAGCAGTTCTTC; CDR3 protein: CASSLNGRGTRGEQFF
V gene: TRBV5-1; clone size: .; D gene: TRBD2; J gene: TRBJ2-3; CDR3 DNA: TGCGCCAGCAGCTTACGGACTAGCGGGGGCCTGGCGGATACGCAGTATTTT; CDR3 protein: CASSLRTSGGLADTQYF
V gene: TRBV5-3; clone size: .; D gene: TRBD1; J gene: TRBJ2-3; CDR3 DNA: TGTGCCAGAAGCCACCCGCCCGGGGACAGGGGCACAGATACGCAGTATTTT; CDR3 protein: CARSHPPGDRGTDTQYF
V gene: TRBV5-1; clone size: .; D gene: TRBD1; J gene: TRBJ2-2; CDR3 DNA: TGCGCCAGCAGCGGGGACAGTATAGGCGGGGAGCTGTTTTTT; CDR3 protein: CASSGDSIGGELFF
V gene: TRBV28; clone size: .; D gene: TRBD1; J gene: TRBJ1-2; CDR3 DNA: TGTGCCAGCAGTTTGGAGGGGGCACTCTATGGCTACACCTTC; CDR3 protein: CASSLEGALYGYTF
V gene: TRBV30; clone size: .; D gene: .; J gene: TRBJ1-1; CDR3 DNA: TGTGCCTGGAGTGCGATCGGCAGGTCGGGGACTGAAGCTTTCTTT; CDR3 protein: CAWSAIGRSGTEAFF
V gene: TRBV4-2; clone size: .; D gene: TRBD2; J gene: TRBJ2-3; CDR3 DNA: TGTGCCAGCAGCCAAGACGCCCTTTGGAGCGGGGGGGCTCCGGTTTTAGATACGCAGTATTTT; CDR3 protein: CASSQDALWSGGAPVLDTQYF
V gene: TRBV7-2; clone size: .; D gene: .; J gene: TRBJ1-2; CDR3 DNA: TGTGCCAGCAGCCGCCAGGTTACAGTTCCCTATGGCTACACCTTC; CDR3 protein: CASSRQVTVPYGYTF
V gene: TRBV19; clone size: .; D gene: TRBD1; J gene: TRBJ2-7; CDR3 DNA: TGTGCCAGTGGGGACCCCGGGACAGGGTCTTACGAGCAGTACTTC; CDR3 protein: CASGDPGTGSYEQYF
V gene: TRBV11-2; clone size: .; D gene: .; J gene: TRBJ1-2; CDR3 DNA: TGTGCCAGCAGCTTAGGACCCGCGACAGATAGGATTAACTATGGCTACACCTTC; CDR3 protein: CASSLGPATDRINYGYTF
V gene: TRBV9; clone size: many; D gene: .; J gene: TRBJ1-2; CDR3 DNA: TGTGCCAGCAGCTTAGAGGGGGGGCGAGACGGCTACACCTTC; CDR3 protein: CASSLEGGRDGYTF
V gene: TRBV4-2; clone size: .; D gene: .; J gene: TRBJ1-2; CDR3 DNA: TGTGCCAGCAGCTACACAGGCGATGGCTACACCTTC; CDR3 protein: CASSYTGDGYTF
V gene: TRBV18; clone size: .; D gene: .; J gene: TRBJ1-3; CDR3 DNA: TGTGCCAGCTCACCGTTAAAGCTGAGATCTGGAAACACCATATATTTT; CDR3 protein: CASSPLKLRSGNTIYF
V gene: TRBV6-6; clone size: few; D gene: .; J gene: TRBJ1-5; CDR3 DNA: TGTGCCAGCCAACAGGGCACTCAGCCCCAGCATTTT; CDR3 protein: CASQQGTQPQHF
V gene: TRBV13; clone size: once; D gene: TRBD2; J gene: TRBJ2-1; CDR3 DNA: TGTGCCAGCAGCTTCCTGCCCCTTACTAGCGGAGGCAATGAGCAGTTCTTC; CDR3 protein: CASSFLPLTSGGNEQFF
V gene: TRBV15; clone size: .; D gene: TRBD1; J gene: TRBJ1-1; CDR3 DNA: TGTGCCACCAGCATCGGACAGGGAACGATTGAAGCTTTCTTT; CDR3 protein: CATSIGQGTIEAFF
V gene: TRBV6-4; clone size: .; D gene: TRBD1; J gene: TRBJ2-1; CDR3 DNA: TGTGCCAGCAGTGACTCGGGCAGGGGGCCGGATGAGCAGTTCTTC; CDR3 protein: CASSDSGRGPDEQFF
V gene: TRBV18; clone size: .; D gene: TRBD1; J gene: TRBJ1-5; CDR3 DNA: TGTGCCAGCTCCCAGGGACAGATCAATCAGCCCCAGCATTTT; CDR3 protein: CASSQGQINQPQHF
V gene: TRBV30; clone size: .; D gene: .; J gene: TRBJ2-1; CDR3 DNA: TGTGCCGGACCCACCAGAGGGAGCTCCTACAATGAGCAGTTCTTC; CDR3 protein: CAGPTRGSSYNEQFF
V gene: TRBV4-2; clone size: .; D gene: TRBD1; J gene: TRBJ2-7; CDR3 DNA: TGTGCCAGCAGCCAAGAACCGACGGACAGGGTAAGGCCCTACGAGCAGTACTTC; CDR3 protein: CASSQEPTDRVRPYEQYF
V gene: TRBV27; clone size: once; D gene: TRBD1; J gene: TRBJ1-5; CDR3 DNA: TGTGCCAGCAGTTCCGCAGGGGGCTCAGGCCAGCCCCAGCATTTT; CDR3 protein: CASSSAGGSGQPQHF
V gene: TRBV5-6; clone size: .; D gene: .; J gene: TRBJ1-2; CDR3 DNA: TGTGCCAGCAGCGCCGACAGCCCGGCCGGCTACACCTTC; CDR3 protein: CASSADSPAGYTF
V gene: TRBV27; clone size: .; D gene: TRBD2; J gene: TRBJ2-2; CDR3 DNA: TGTGCCAGCAGTTTCGGGGGGGCAAGGACCGGGGAGCTGTTTTTT; CDR3 protein: CASSFGGARTGELFF
V gene: TRBV24-1; clone size: .; D gene: TRBD2; J gene: TRBJ2-2; CDR3 DNA: TGTGCCACCAGTGATTCCTTAGCGGGGGGGCTCACCGGGGAGCTGTTTTTT; CDR3 protein: CATSDSLAGGLTGELFF
V gene: TRBV9; clone size: .; D gene: .; J gene: TRBJ2-3; CDR3 DNA: TGTGCCAGCAGCGTAGGGGCGGGAGATACGCAGTATTTT; CDR3 protein: CASSVGAGDTQYF
V gene: TRBV5-1; clone size: .; D gene: TRBD1; J gene: TRBJ2-4; CDR3 DNA: TGCGCCAGCAGCCCTGGACAGGGAAACATTCAGTACTTC; CDR3 protein: CASSPGQGNIQYF
V gene: TRBV18; clone size: .; D gene: TRBD1; J gene: TRBJ2-1; CDR3 DNA: TGTGCCAGCTCGCACCGGGACAGGGTCTACAATGAGCAGTTCTTC; CDR3 protein: CASSHRDRVYNEQFF
V gene: TRBV5-6; clone size: .; D gene: .; J gene: TRBJ2-7; CDR3 DNA: TGTGCCAGCAGCTTGGTACAGGGACCTCCCTACGAGCAGTACTTC; CDR3 protein: CASSLVQGPPYEQYF
V gene: TRBV7-3; clone size: .; D gene: .; J gene: TRBJ2-7; CDR3 DNA: TGTGCCAGCAGCTTAGGCGGCGGGGATACCTACGAGCAGTACTTC; CDR3 protein: CASSLGGGDTYEQYF
V gene: TRBV7-3; clone size: .; D gene: .; J gene: TRBJ1-2; CDR3 DNA: TGTGCCAGCAGCTTAAACCCCCCTTTCGACAGCCAGTCCTACTATGGCTACACCTTC; CDR3 protein: CASSLNPPFDSQSYYGYTF
V gene: TRBV5-5; clone size: once; D gene: .; J gene: TRBJ2-3; CDR3 DNA: TGTGCCAGCAGCTTGCCCGGGTCCGATACGCAGTATTTT; CDR3 protein: CASSLPGSDTQYF
V gene: TRBV30; clone size: .; D gene: TRBD2; J gene: TRBJ2-4; CDR3 DNA: TGTGCCTGGACTCCAGGACTAGCGGGGGACATTCAGTACTTC; CDR3 protein: CAWTPGLAGDIQYF
V gene: TRBV28; clone size: .; D gene: .; J gene: TRBJ2-7; CDR3 DNA: TGTGCCAGCAGCAGTCAAAGCTCCTACGAGCAGTACTTC; CDR3 protein: CASSSQSSYEQYF
V gene: TRBV6-1; clone size: .; D gene: .; J gene: TRBJ1-2; CDR3 DNA: TGTGCCAGCAGTGAACAGGGCTATGGCTACACCTTC; CDR3 protein: CASSEQGYGYTF
V gene: TRBV5-1; clone size: once; D gene: .; J gene: TRBJ1-6; CDR3 DNA: TGCGCCAGCAGCCCGGGGGACTGGGAGAATTCACCCCTCCACTTT; CDR3 protein: CASSPGDWENSPLHF
V gene: TRBV2; clone size: .; D gene: .; J gene: TRBJ1-1; CDR3 DNA: TGTGCCAGCAGACAGAGCACTGAAGCTTTCTTT; CDR3 protein: CASRQSTEAFF
V gene: TRBV5-6; clone size: .; D gene: .; J gene: TRBJ1-2; CDR3 DNA: TGTGCCAGCAGCTTGGGCGGGGTGGGGACCTTC; CDR3 protein: CASSLGGVGTF
V gene: TRBV2; clone size: .; D gene: .; J gene: TRBJ2-7; CDR3 DNA: TGTGCCAGCAGTAGGGACTCCCAATCGGTCGAGCAGTACTTC; CDR3 protein: CASSRDSQSVEQYF
V gene: TRBV3-1/TRBV3-2; clone size: .; D gene: TRBD2; J gene: TRBJ2-5; CDR3 DNA: TGTGCCAGCAGCCAGGGACTAGCGGGAGTTTTTGGTGAGACCCAGTACTTC; CDR3 protein: CASSQGLAGVFGETQYF
V gene: TRBV7-8; clone size: .; D gene: .; J gene: TRBJ1-1; CDR3 DNA: TGTGCCAGCAGCTCAGCGGGCCTTCCCAAAGGCACTGAAGCTTTCTTT; CDR3 protein: CASSSAGLPKGTEAFF
V gene: TRBV19; clone size: few; D gene: .; J gene: TRBJ1-1; CDR3 DNA: TGTGCCACCTCTTTGACAGAAAACACTGAAGCTTTCTTT; CDR3 protein: CATSLTENTEAFF
V gene: TRBV30; clone size: .; D gene: TRBD2; J gene: TRBJ2-1; CDR3 DNA: TGTGCCGGGGGGGCAAGCGGGAGGGAGTATGAGCAGTTCTTC; CDR3 protein: CAGGASGREYEQFF
V gene: TRBV6-2/TRBV6-3; clone size: .; D gene: TRBD1; J gene: TRBJ1-2; CDR3 DNA: TGTGCCAGCAGTCTCGACAGGGGCTATGGCTACACCTTC; CDR3 protein: CASSLDRGYGYTF
V gene: TRBV28; clone size: .; D gene: .; J gene: TRBJ2-6; CDR3 DNA: TGTGCCAGCAGTTTAAGTAGAACCGGTGGGGCCAACGTCCTGACTTTC; CDR3 protein: CASSLSRTGGANVLTF
V gene: TRBV6-5; clone size: .; D gene: .; J gene: TRBJ1-2; CDR3 DNA: TGTGCCAGCGGTTCTCGGGGAAGCAACTATGGCTACACCTTC; CDR3 protein: CASGSRGSNYGYTF
V gene: TRBV7-8; clone size: few; D gene: TRBD2; J gene: TRBJ2-7; CDR3 DNA: TGTGCCAGCAGCTTAGCTAGCGGGAGGGATTTGGTTGAGCAGTACTTC; CDR3 protein: CASSLASGRDLVEQYF
V gene: TRBV6-5; clone size: once; D gene: TRBD1; J gene: TRBJ2-7; CDR3 DNA: TGTGCCAGCAGTTACAGGACAGGGGGCTCCGAGCAGTACTTC; CDR3 protein: CASSYRTGGSEQYF
V gene: TRBV20-1; clone size: few; D gene: .; J gene: TRBJ1-4; CDR3 DNA: TGCGCGGGGCTAACTAATGAAAAACTGTTTTTT; CDR3 protein: CAGLTNEKLFF
V gene: TRBV6-4; clone size: .; D gene: .; J gene: TRBJ1-5; CDR3 DNA: TGTGCCAGCTCACAGGGAAGCAATCAGCCCCAGCATTTT; CDR3 protein: CASSQGSNQPQHF
V gene: TRBV6-5; clone size: .; D gene: .; J gene: TRBJ2-7; CDR3 DNA: TGTGCCAGCAGGGGGACTGCTTCCTACGAGCAGTACTTC; CDR3 protein: CASRGTASYEQYF
V gene: TRBV6-5; clone size: .; D gene: TRBD1; J gene: TRBJ1-2; CDR3 DNA: TGTGCCAGCAGGACACAGGGGGTCGGCTATGGCTACACCTTC; CDR3 protein: CASRTQGVGYGYTF
V gene: TRBV20-1; clone size: .; D gene: .; J gene: TRBJ1-2; CDR3 DNA: TGCAGTGCTAGAGAGTCGGAGGGCTACACCTTC; CDR3 protein: CSARESEGYTF
V gene: TRBV19; clone size: .; D gene: TRBD2; J gene: TRBJ2-5; CDR3 DNA: TGTGCCAGTAGTAGGACTAGCGGGGTGCAAGAGACCCAGTACTTC; CDR3 protein: CASSRTSGVQETQYF
V gene: TRBV19; clone size: .; D gene: TRBD1; J gene: TRBJ1-2; CDR3 DNA: TGTGCCAGTAGTAAGGACAGGATCCGCTACACCTTC; CDR3 protein: CASSKDRIRYTF
V gene: TRBV4-1; clone size: .; D gene: .; J gene: TRBJ2-7; CDR3 DNA: TGCGCCAGCAGCCAAGTGGCGGGTGTCTCCTACGAGCAGTACTTC; CDR3 protein: CASSQVAGVSYEQYF
V gene: TRBV5-1; clone size: .; D gene: TRBD2; J gene: TRBJ2-3; CDR3 DNA: TGCGCCAGCAGCTTAGCGGGAGGCTCAGATACGCAGTATTTT; CDR3 protein: CASSLAGGSDTQYF
V gene: TRBV4-1; clone size: .; D gene: .; J gene: TRBJ1-5; CDR3 DNA: TGCGCCAGCAGCCAAGCCTCTGGGCCCTGGCAGCCCCAGCATTTT; CDR3 protein: CASSQASGPWQPQHF
V gene: TRBV6-2/TRBV6-3; clone size: .; D gene: TRBD1; J gene: TRBJ1-5; CDR3 DNA: TGTGCCAGCAGTTACTCCAGGGGGTTGGGGCCAAGAGGCAATCAGCCCCAGCATTTT; CDR3 protein: CASSYSRGLGPRGNQPQHF